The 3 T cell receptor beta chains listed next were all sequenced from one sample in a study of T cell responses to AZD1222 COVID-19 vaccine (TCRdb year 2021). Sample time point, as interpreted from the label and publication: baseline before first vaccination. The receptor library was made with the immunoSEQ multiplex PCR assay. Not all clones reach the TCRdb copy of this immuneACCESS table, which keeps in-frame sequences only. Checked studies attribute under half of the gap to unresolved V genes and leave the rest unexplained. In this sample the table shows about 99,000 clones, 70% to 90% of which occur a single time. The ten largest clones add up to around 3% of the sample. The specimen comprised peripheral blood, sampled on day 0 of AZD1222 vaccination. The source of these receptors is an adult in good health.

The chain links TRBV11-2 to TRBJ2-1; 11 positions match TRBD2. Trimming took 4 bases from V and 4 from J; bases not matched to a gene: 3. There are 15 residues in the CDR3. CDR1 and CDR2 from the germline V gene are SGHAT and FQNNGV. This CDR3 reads CASSWTSGRYNEQFF. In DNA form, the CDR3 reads TGTGCCAGCAGCTGGACTAGCGGGCGGTACAATGAGCAGTTCTTC. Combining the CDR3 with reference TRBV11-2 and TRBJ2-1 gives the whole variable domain EAGVAQSPRYKIIEKRQSVAFWCNPISGHATLYWYQQILGQGPKLLIQFQNNGVVDDSQLPKDRFSAERLKGVDSTLKIQPAKLEDSAVYLCASSWTSGRYNEQFFGPGTRLTVL.

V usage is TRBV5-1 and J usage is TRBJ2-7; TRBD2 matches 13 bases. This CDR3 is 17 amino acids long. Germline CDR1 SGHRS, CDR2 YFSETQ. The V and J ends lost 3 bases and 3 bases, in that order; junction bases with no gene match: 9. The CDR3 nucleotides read TGCGCCAGCAGCTCGACGCCGGGACTAGCGGGACACTACGAGCAGTACTTC. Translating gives CASSSTPGLAGHYEQYF.

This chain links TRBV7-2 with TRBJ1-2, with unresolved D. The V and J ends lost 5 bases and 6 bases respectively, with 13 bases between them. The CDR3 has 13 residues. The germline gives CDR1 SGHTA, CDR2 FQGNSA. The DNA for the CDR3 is TGTGCCAGCAGCCCCCAGCAGGAGCATGGCTACACCTTC. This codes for CASSPQQEHGYTF.